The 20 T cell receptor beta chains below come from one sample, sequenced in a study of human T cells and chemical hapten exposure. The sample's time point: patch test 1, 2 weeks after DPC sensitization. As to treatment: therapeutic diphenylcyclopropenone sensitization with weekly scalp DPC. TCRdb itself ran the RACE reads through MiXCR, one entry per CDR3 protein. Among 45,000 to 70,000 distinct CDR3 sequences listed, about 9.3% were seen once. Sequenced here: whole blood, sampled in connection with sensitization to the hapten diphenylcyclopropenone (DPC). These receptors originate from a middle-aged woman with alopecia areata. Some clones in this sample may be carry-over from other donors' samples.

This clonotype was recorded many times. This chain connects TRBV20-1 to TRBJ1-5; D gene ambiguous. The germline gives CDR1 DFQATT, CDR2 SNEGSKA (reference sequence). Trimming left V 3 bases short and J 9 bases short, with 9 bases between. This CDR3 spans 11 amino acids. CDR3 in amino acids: CSARSSGPQHF. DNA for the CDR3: TGCAGTGCTAGGTCCTCGGGGCCCCAGCATTTT.

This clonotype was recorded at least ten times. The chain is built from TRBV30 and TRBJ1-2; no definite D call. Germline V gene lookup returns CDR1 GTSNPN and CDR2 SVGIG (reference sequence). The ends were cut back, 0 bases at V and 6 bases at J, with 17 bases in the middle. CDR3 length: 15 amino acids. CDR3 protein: CAWSVSGSWRDGYTF. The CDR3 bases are TGTGCCTGGAGTGTAAGTGGATCTTGGAGGGATGGCTACACCTTC.

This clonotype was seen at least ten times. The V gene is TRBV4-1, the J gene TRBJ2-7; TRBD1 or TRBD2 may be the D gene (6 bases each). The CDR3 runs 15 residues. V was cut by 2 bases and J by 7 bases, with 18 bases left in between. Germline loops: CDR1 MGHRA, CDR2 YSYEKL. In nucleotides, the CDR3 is TGCGCCAGCAGCCAACAGTCCGGGACAAGCGGGGAGCAGTACTTC. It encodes CASSQQSGTSGEQYF.

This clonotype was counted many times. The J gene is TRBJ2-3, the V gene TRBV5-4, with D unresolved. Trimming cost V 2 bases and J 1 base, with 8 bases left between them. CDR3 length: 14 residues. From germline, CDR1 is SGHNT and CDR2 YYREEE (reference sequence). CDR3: CASSLRSGTDTQYF. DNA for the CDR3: TGTGCCAGCAGCTTACGATCAGGCACAGATACGCAGTATTTT.

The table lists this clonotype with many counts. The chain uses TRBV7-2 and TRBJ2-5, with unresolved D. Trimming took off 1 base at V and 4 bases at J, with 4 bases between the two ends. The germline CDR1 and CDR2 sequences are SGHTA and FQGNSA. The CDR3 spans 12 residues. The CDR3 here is CASSLGRETQYF. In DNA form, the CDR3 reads TGTGCCAGCAGCTTAGGTCGAGAGACCCAGTACTTC.

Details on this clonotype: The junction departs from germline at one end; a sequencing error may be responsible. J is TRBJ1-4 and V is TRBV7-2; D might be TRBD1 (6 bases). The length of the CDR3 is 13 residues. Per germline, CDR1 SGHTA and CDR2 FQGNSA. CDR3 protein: CASSNRQAEKLFF. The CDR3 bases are TGTGCCAGCAGCAACCGACAGGCTGAAAAACTGTTCTTT. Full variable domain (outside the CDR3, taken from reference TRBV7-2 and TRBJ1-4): GAGVSQSPSNKVTEKGKDVELRCDPISGHTALYWYRQSLGQGLEFLIYFQGNSAPDKSGLPSDRFSAERTGGSVSTLTIQRTQQEDSAVYLCASSNRQAEKLFFGSGTQLSVL.

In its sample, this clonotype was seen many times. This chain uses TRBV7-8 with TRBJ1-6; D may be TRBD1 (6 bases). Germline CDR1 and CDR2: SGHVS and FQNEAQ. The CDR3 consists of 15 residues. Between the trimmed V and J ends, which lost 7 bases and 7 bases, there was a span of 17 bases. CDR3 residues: CASNPGAYGNSPLHF. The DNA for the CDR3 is TGTGCCAGCAACCCAGGGGCGTATGGAAATTCACCCCTCCACTTT.

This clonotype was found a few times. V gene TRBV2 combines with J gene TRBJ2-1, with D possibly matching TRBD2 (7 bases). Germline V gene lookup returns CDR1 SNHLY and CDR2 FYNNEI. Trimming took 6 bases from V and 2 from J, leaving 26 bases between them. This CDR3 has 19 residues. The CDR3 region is CASSGAARGGITPYNEQFF. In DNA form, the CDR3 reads TGTGCCAGCAGCGGAGCTGCGAGGGGGGGAATAACTCCCTACAATGAGCAGTTCTTC.

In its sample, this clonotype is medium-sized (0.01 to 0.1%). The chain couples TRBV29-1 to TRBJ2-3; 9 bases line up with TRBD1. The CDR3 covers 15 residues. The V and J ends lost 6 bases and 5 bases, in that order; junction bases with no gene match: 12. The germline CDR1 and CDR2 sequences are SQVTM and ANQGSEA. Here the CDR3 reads CSVEQGARSGDTQYF. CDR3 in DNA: TGCAGCGTAGAACAGGGGGCACGTTCGGGAGATACGCAGTATTTT.

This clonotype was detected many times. Here the CDR3 reads CASSLMAGGSTYGYTF. CDR3 in DNA: TGTGCCAGCAGCTTAATGGCAGGGGGTAGTACCTATGGCTACACCTTC. The chain uses TRBV7-8 and TRBJ1-2; 7 nucleotides match TRBD1. The CDR3 runs to 16 residues. Germline CDR1 is SGHVS and CDR2 is FQNEAQ. Unmatched junction bases numbered 10, after V lost 2 bases and J lost 4 bases.

The CDR3 bases are TGTGCCAGCAGCGCGTGGGGGGTGTCCTATAATTCACCCCTCCACTTT. This encodes CASSAWGVSYNSPLHF. The chain is built from TRBV27 and TRBJ1-6, with D maybe TRBD1 (5 bases). The germline CDR1 and CDR2 sequences are MNHEY and SMNVEV (reference sequence). With 6 bases removed from V and 1 base from J, the gap between germline ends came to 13 bases. This CDR3 is 16 amino acids long.

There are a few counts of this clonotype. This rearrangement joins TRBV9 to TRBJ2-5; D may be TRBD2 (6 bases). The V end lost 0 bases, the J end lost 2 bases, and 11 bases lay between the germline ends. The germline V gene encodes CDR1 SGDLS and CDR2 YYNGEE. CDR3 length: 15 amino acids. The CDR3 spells CASSVGQGGQETQYF. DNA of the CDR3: TGTGCCAGCAGCGTAGGGCAGGGAGGACAAGAGACCCAGTACTTC. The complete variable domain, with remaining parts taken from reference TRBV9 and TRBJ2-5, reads DSGVTQTPKHLITATGQRVTLRCSPRSGDLSVYWYQQSLDQGLQFLIQYYNGEERAKGNILERFSAQQFPDLHSELNLSSLELGDSALYFCASSVGQGGQETQYFGPGTRLLVL.

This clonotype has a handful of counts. The DNA of the CDR3 is TGTGCCAGCAGTTTACCGGGCTATAGCAATCAGCCCCAGCATTTT. It specifies CASSLPGYSNQPQHF. The gene calls are TRBV28 and TRBJ1-5, with D unresolved. The CDR3 runs to 15 residues. Germline V gene lookup returns CDR1 MDHEN and CDR2 SYDVKM. V dropped 2 bases and J dropped 0 bases, with 8 bases sitting between them.

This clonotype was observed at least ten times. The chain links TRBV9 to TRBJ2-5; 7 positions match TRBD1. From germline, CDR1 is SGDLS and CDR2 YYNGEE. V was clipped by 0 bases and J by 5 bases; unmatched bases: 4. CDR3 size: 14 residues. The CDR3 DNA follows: TGTGCCAGCAGCGTAGTCCCCAGGGGGGAGACCCAGTACTTC. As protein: CASSVVPRGETQYF.

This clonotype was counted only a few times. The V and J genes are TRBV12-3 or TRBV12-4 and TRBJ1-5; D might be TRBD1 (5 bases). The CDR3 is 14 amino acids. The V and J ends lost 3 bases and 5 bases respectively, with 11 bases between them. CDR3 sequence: CASSLGGIYQPQHF. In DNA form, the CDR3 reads TGTGCCAGCAGTTTGGGGGGGATCTATCAGCCCCAGCATTTT.

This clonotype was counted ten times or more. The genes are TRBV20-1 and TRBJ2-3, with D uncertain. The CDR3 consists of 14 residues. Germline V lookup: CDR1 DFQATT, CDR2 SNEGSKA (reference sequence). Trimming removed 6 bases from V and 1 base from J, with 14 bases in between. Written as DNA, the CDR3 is TGCAGTGCCCAGTGGGCCGATGGCACAGATACGCAGTATTTT. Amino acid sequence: CSAQWADGTDTQYF.

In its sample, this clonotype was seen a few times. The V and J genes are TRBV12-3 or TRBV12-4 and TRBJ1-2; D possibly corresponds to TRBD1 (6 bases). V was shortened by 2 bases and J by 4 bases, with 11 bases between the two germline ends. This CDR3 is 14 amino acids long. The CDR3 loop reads CASSLFGGPYGYTF. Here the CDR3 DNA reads TGTGCCAGCAGTTTATTCGGGGGGCCCTATGGCTACACCTTC.

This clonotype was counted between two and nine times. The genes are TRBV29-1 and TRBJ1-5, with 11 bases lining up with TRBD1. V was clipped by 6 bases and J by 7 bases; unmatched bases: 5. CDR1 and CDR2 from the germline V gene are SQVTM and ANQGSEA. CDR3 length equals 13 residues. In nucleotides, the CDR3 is TGCAGCGTGGGGACAGGGGGACAACAGCCCCAGCATTTT. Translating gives CSVGTGGQQPQHF.

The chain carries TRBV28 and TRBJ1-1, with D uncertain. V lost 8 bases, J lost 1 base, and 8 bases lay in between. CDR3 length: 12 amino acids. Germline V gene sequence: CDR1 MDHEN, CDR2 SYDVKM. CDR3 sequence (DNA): TGTGCCAGCCACACCGCGAACACTGAAGCTTTCTTT. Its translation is CASHTANTEAFF.

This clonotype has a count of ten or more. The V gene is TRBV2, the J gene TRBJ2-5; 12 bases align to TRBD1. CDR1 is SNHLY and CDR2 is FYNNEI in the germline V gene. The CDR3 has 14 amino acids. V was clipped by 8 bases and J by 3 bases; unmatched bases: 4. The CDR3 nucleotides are TGTGCCAGCTGGGGACAGGGGGCGGAAGAGACCCAGTACTTC. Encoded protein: CASWGQGAEETQYF. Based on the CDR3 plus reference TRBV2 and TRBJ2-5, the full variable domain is EPEVTQTPSHQVTQMGQEVILRCVPISNHLYFYWYRQILGQKVEFLVSFYNNEISEKSEIFDDQFSVERPDGSNFTLKIRSTKLEDSAMYFCASWGQGAEETQYFGPGTRLLVL.